The 25 T cell receptor beta chains given below trace back to one sample, sequenced in a study of cytomegalovirus exposure and HLA in healthy donors. PCR involved 60 Vbeta and 13 Jbeta primers. This table comes from immunoSEQ multiplex PCR, and its TCRdb copy is limited to in-frame clones, with some not included. The sample has 160,000 or so clones; roughly 80% are singletons. Sequencing was performed on PBMCs. These receptors all come from a middle-aged man in good health and CMV-seronegative.

The chain employs TRBV25-1 and TRBJ1-2; TRBD1 aligns across 9 bases. The ends lost 5 bases at V and 8 bases at J; junction bases unmatched: 9. CDR1 MGHDK and CDR2 SYGVNS come from the germline V gene. CDR3 length: 14 amino acids. CDR3 protein: CASSSSGQGNGYTF. In DNA form, the CDR3 reads TGTGCCAGCAGTTCCTCGGGACAGGGAAACGGCTACACCTTC.

The table lists this clone with a few counts. J is TRBJ2-3 and V is TRBV6-5; D unresolved. The V gene lost 2 bases and the J gene lost 1 base, with 7 bases spanning the gap. CDR3 size: 14 residues. The germline V gene has CDR1 MNHEY and CDR2 SVGAGI. This chain's CDR3 is CASSYTSRTDTQYF. The CDR3 nucleotides are TGTGCCAGCAGTTACACTTCCCGCACAGATACGCAGTATTTT.

The chain carries TRBV27 and TRBJ1-1, with D perhaps TRBD1 (5 bases). Germline V CDR1 and CDR2: MNHEY, SMNVEV (reference sequence). V lost 2 bases and J lost 5, with 15 bases in between. The CDR3 contains 15 residues. In DNA, the CDR3 is TGTGCCAGCAGTTTACAACAGGAGAGCGAGACTGAAGCTTTCTTT. It is translated as CASSLQQESETEAFF.

V is TRBV30 and J is TRBJ1-1; TRBD1 agrees at 10 bases. V dropped 5 bases and J dropped 10; count of bases not matched to a gene: 4. The CDR3 sequence is 11 residues long. Per the germline V gene, CDR1 is GTSNPN and CDR2 is SVGIG (reference sequence). CDR3 nucleotides: TGTGCCTGGGGACAGGGGGGTAGAGCTTTCTTT. This translates into CAWGQGGRAFF.

The chain carries TRBV9 and TRBJ1-4; possibly TRBD1 for D (6 bases). V dropped 2 bases and J dropped 8 bases, with 19 bases sitting between them. Germline V gene data show CDR1 as SGDLS and CDR2 as YYNGEE. This CDR3 has 16 residues. This CDR3 reads CASSVEAGARFEKLFF. The CDR3 DNA sequence: TGTGCCAGCAGCGTCGAGGCGGGGGCGCGTTTCGAAAAACTGTTTTTT.

This sequence joins TRBV29-1 and TRBJ1-1; D not resolved. The CDR3 is 12 amino acids. With 7 bases removed from V and 1 base from J, the gap between germline ends came to 10 bases. Germline V gene data show CDR1 as SQVTM and CDR2 as ANQGSEA. The CDR3 loop is CSAQVSNTEAFF. As DNA, the CDR3 is TGCAGCGCTCAGGTCTCGAACACTGAAGCTTTCTTT.

The chain links TRBV30 to TRBJ2-2; a weak D match, TRBD1 (6 bases). Trimming removed 3 bases from V and 6 bases from J, with 14 bases in between. The CDR3 extends over 14 amino acids. CDR1 is GTSNPN, CDR2 SVGIG, per germline (reference sequence). The CDR3, as DNA: TGTGCCTGGAGGGAACAGGGTAGCCCCGGGGAGCTGTTTTTT. It specifies CAWREQGSPGELFF.

The sample holds a few counts of this clone. V usage is TRBV14 and J usage is TRBJ1-5; D is unclear. The V end lost 2 bases, the J end lost 4 bases, and 6 bases lay between the germline ends. Germline CDR1 reads SGHDN; CDR2 reads FVKESK. The CDR3 spans 13 residues. The CDR3, as DNA: TGTGCCAGCAGCCAATGGAGTAATCAGCCCCAGCATTTT. It is translated as CASSQWSNQPQHF.

This clone is a singleton in its sample. The chain uses TRBV11-2 and TRBJ1-6, with TRBD1 as a possible D gene (5 bases). CDR1 and CDR2 (germline): SGHAT, FQNNGV. This CDR3 spans 14 amino acids. Trimming cost V 5 bases and J 9 bases, with 14 bases left between them. DNA of the CDR3: TGTGCCAGCAGCCCCGGATTTGGGGCTTCACCCCTCCACTTT. Translating it yields CASSPGFGASPLHF.

The chain carries TRBV15 and TRBJ2-7; 7 nucleotides line up with TRBD1. J was trimmed by 1 base and V by 5 bases; bases with no gene match: 5. The CDR3 sequence is 14 residues long. Germline-derived CDR1 and CDR2 are LNHNV and YYDKDF (reference sequence). The CDR3 region has the DNA TGTGCCACCAGCTCGACAGGGCCGTCCTACGAGCAGTACTTC. It specifies CATSSTGPSYEQYF.

CDR3 sequence: CASSPLEGTGGYTF. The CDR3 DNA sequence: TGTGCCAGCAGCCCTCTGGAGGGGACAGGCGGCTACACCTTC. The chain joins TRBV9 to TRBJ1-2; 8 bases are shared with TRBD1. The CDR3 covers 14 residues. The V segment lost 4 bases and the J segment 8 bases; nucleotides outside the gene matches: 10. Germline-derived CDR1 and CDR2 are SGDLS and YYNGEE.

The chain has TRBV18 and TRBJ2-7, with unresolved D. Germline CDR1 and CDR2: KGHSH and LQKENI. The CDR3 length is 9 residues. V shed 10 bases and J shed 7 bases, with 8 bases lying between them. Here the CDR3 reads CANRFEQYF. The CDR3 bases are TGTGCCAATCGGTTTGAGCAGTACTTC.

This chain's CDR3 is CASGHTSGGGKTDTQYF. The CDR3 DNA sequence: TGCGCCAGCGGCCATACTAGCGGGGGGGGTAAAACAGATACGCAGTATTTT. This chain uses TRBV10-1 with TRBJ2-3, with 13 bases fitting TRBD2. The germline gives CDR1 WNHNN, CDR2 SYGVQD (reference sequence). This CDR3 has 17 amino acids. J gave up 3 bases and V 8 bases, and 11 bases lay outside the gene matches.

J is TRBJ2-7 and V is TRBV5-1; D gene unclear. The V gene's germline CDR1 is SGHRS and CDR2 YFSETQ. V lost 5 bases and J lost 1, with 13 bases in between. The CDR3 loop spans 14 amino acids. DNA of the CDR3: TGCGCCAGCAGTCAACAGCCTTTTTCCTACGAGCAGTACTTC. Residues: CASSQQPFSYEQYF.

This sequence joins TRBV5-6 and TRBJ1-2, with D tentatively TRBD1 (5 bases). This CDR3 spans 12 amino acids. V lost 7 bases and J 5 bases, leaving 12 bases between the germline ends. The germline V gene has CDR1 SGHDT and CDR2 YYEEEE. CDR3 sequence reads: CASRPRGYGYTF. Here the CDR3 DNA reads TGTGCCAGCCGCCCTAGGGGTTATGGCTACACCTTC.

The chain recombines TRBV9 with TRBJ1-1; D remains ambiguous. Germline assignment: CDR1 SGDLS and CDR2 YYNGEE. V lost 2 bases, J lost 1 base, and 9 bases lay in between. The CDR3 runs 14 residues. The CDR3 spells CASSVFPGNTEAFF. The CDR3 bases are TGTGCCAGCAGCGTGTTTCCGGGGAACACTGAAGCTTTCTTT.

The chain couples TRBV19 to TRBJ1-5, with a possible D match to TRBD1 (5 bases). The germline V gene encodes CDR1 LNHDA and CDR2 SQIVND (reference sequence). This CDR3 is built from 15 residues. V shed 3 bases and J shed 2 bases, with 11 bases lying between them. The CDR3 nucleotides read TGTGCCAGTAGTATCCCCGGGGGAGGCAATCAGCCCCAGCATTTT. This sequence encodes CASSIPGGGNQPQHF. Drawing the rest from reference TRBV19 and TRBJ1-5, the complete variable domain is DGGITQSPKYLFRKEGQNVTLSCEQNLNHDAMYWYRQDPGQGLRLIYYSQIVNDFQKGDIAEGYSVSREKKESFPLTVTSAQKNPTAFYLCASSIPGGGNQPQHFGDGTRLSIL.

This chain connects TRBV4-2 to TRBJ2-5; D perhaps matches TRBD1 (8 bases). Trimming removed 5 bases at V and 2 bases at J, with 12 bases between. This CDR3 spans 14 amino acids. CDR1 LGHNA and CDR2 YNFKEQ come from the germline V gene. In DNA form, the CDR3 reads TGTGCCAGCAGCGAACAGGGGGGGCAAGAGACCCAGTACTTC. It translates to CASSEQGGQETQYF.

The chain is built from TRBV4-1 and TRBJ1-6; 10 nucleotides agree with TRBD1. Germline assignment: CDR1 MGHRA and CDR2 YSYEKL. The CDR3 has 15 residues. V lost 2 bases and J lost 9; bases outside the gene matches: 4. The CDR3 bases are TGCGCCAGCAGCCAAACGACAGGGGGCCCTTCACCCCTCCACTTT. Amino acids: CASSQTTGGPSPLHF.

The V and J genes are TRBV4-2 and TRBJ1-6; 7 nucleotides match TRBD1. Trimming cost V 3 bases and J 14 bases; bases outside gene matches: 10. Germline values: CDR1 LGHNA, CDR2 YNFKEQ. CDR3 length: 14 residues. The CDR3 loop reads CASSQYTDRSSLHF. In DNA form, the CDR3 reads TGTGCCAGCAGCCAGTATACGGACAGGTCGTCCCTCCACTTT.

The chain combines TRBV28 with TRBJ2-7, with a possible D match to TRBD1 (6 bases). Germline V CDR1 and CDR2: MDHEN, SYDVKM. V was clipped by 2 bases and J by 3 bases, with 14 bases between them. The CDR3 runs to 15 residues. This CDR3 is CASSLRQGPFYEQYF. CDR3 bases: TGTGCCAGCAGTTTACGTCAGGGGCCCTTCTACGAGCAGTACTTC.

The chain uses TRBV19 and TRBJ2-2; 8 bases line up with TRBD1. Germline assignment: CDR1 LNHDA and CDR2 SQIVND (reference sequence). Trimming cost V 3 bases and J 7 bases; bases outside gene matches: 7. This CDR3 region has 15 residues. CDR3 residues: CASSMLDRAGGELFF. DNA for the CDR3: TGTGCCAGTAGTATGTTGGACAGGGCGGGCGGGGAGCTGTTTTTT.

This rearrangement joins TRBV9 to TRBJ1-4; no clear D gene. This CDR3 has 16 residues. CDR1 and CDR2 from the germline V gene are SGDLS and YYNGEE. V was cut by 1 base and J by 7 bases, with 17 bases left in between. This CDR3 is CASSVTPGGIGEKLFF. The CDR3 region has the DNA TGTGCCAGCAGCGTAACACCGGGAGGGATCGGTGAAAAACTGTTTTTT.

The chain employs TRBV19 and TRBJ2-2; D gene uncertain. Trimming cost V 4 bases and J 1 base, with 4 bases left between them. The CDR3 contains 13 residues. Germline CDR1 and CDR2: LNHDA and SQIVND (reference sequence). CDR3 loop: CASSTGNTGELFF. The CDR3 DNA sequence: TGTGCCAGTAGTACCGGGAACACCGGGGAGCTGTTTTTT.

The chain recombines TRBV7-9 with TRBJ2-1; D is unclear. Trimming took 7 bases from V and 5 from J, leaving 18 bases between them. The CDR3 length is 15 residues. Germline CDR1 is SEHNR and CDR2 is FQNEAQ (reference sequence). DNA of the CDR3: TGTGCCAGCAATCCCCCCGGAGAAATCCACAATGAGCAGTTCTTC. The encoded protein is CASNPPGEIHNEQFF.